This T cell receptor (beta chain) stems from a study of cytomegalovirus exposure and HLA in healthy donors. Using immunoSEQ multiplex PCR, the repertoire was profiled, and TCRdb retains in-frame clones only, with some absent. The data hold 180,000 or so clones, with about 89% observed a single time. V was clipped by 5 bases and J by 2 bases; unmatched bases: 5. This CDR3 comprises 15 residues. Germline CDR1 is MNHNS and CDR2 is SASEGT. This TCR derives from a man aged 30-40 years in good health and CMV-seropositive. The gene calls are TRBV6-1 and TRBJ2-7, with TRBD1 matching 11 bases. Sequenced input: PBMCs. In DNA form, the CDR3 reads TGTGCCAGCAGTAGTGGACAGGGGGCTCCCTACGAGCAGTACTTC. Its protein is CASSSGQGAPYEQYF.